This TCR beta chain was identified in a study of blood T cell repertoires in COVID-19. Study-wide context: Donors in the United States, Italy and Spain gave samples during acute or convalescent COVID-19. PBMCs, B-cell-depleted T cells, or T cells provided the cDNA or gDNA that made up the material.

This CDR3 has 15 residues. V lost 5 bases and J lost 8, with 20 bases in between. Germline V CDR1 and CDR2: SGHRS, YFSETQ. As originally analysed: Reference gene primer amplification yielded estimated nucleated cell counts. The table came from immunoSEQ multiplex PCR; TCRdb's copy has only in-frame clones and leaves some out. Clonal size and the V and J genes are those of that table, whereas D and trimming came from the DNA. The table has about 120,000 clones, around 87% seen once. V is TRBV5-1 and J is TRBJ1-3; D perhaps matches TRBD1 (6 bases). Specimen: peripheral blood. This TCR came from a woman between 70 and 85 years old with acute or convalescent COVID-19. In DNA, the CDR3 is TGCGCCAGCAGACCATCCGGGACACAAGGTGACACCATATATTTT. It encodes CASRPSGTQGDTIYF.